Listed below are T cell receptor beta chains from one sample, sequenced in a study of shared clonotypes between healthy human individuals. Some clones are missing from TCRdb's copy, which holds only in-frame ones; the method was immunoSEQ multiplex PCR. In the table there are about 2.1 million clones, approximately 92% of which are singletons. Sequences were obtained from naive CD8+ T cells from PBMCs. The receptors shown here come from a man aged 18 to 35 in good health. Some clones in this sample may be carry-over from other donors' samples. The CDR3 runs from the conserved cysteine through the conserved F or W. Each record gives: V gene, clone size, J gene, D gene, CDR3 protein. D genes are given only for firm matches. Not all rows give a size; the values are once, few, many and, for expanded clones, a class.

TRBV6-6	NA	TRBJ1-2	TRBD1	CASSSQDRGDNYGYTF
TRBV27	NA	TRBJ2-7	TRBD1	CASSLRTGDYEQYF
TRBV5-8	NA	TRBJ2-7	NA	CASSLYGTEAYEQYF
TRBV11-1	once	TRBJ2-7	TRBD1	CASSRQPGTGRFGEQYF
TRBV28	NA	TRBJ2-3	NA	CASSLSVLYTDTQYF
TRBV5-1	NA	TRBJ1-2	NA	CASSLDGVRDGYTF
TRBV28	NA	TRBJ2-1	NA	CASMSLGVSYNEQFF
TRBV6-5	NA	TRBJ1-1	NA	CASSAQGNTEAFF
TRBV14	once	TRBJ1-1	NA	CASSQDGRAFGGTEAFF
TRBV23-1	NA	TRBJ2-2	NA	CASSQGPRAVGGELFF
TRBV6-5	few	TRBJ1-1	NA	CASSYHPAAEAFF
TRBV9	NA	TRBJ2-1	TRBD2	CASSALAGGKSEQFF
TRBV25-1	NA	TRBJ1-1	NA	CASSEFMNTEAFF
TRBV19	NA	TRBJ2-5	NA	CASSWGRFNQETQYF
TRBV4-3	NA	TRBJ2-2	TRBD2	CASSLGVGGRELFF
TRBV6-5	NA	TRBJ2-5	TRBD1	CASSLDREETQYF
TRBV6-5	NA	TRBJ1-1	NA	CASSYRGSEAFF
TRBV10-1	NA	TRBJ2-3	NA	CASSGLSDWHRDTQYF
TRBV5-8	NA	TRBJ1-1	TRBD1	CASSTRTGREGTEAFF
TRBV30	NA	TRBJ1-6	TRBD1	CAWNTGGNSPLHF
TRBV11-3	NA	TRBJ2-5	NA	CASSSGLKGTQYF
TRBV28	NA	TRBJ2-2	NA	CATQRTGELFF